The 20 T cell receptor beta chains below were found in one sample sequenced in a study of cytomegalovirus exposure and HLA in healthy donors. In the PCR, 60 Vbeta and 13 Jbeta primers were used. The protocol was immunoSEQ multiplex PCR, while the TCRdb copy is restricted to in-frame clones and leaves out a portion. The sample contains nearly 200,000 clones, 75% to 90% of which appear only once. Sequencing input: PBMCs. All receptors derive from a woman aged 45-60 years in good health and CMV-seropositive.

This rearrangement joins TRBV9 to TRBJ2-5; 8 positions match TRBD1. Germline trimming cut 3 bases from V and 4 bases from J; bases unmatched to any gene: 11. The germline V gene encodes CDR1 SGDLS and CDR2 YYNGEE. This CDR3 is built from 16 residues. CDR3 sequence reads: CASSETLTGGRETQYF. Here the CDR3 DNA reads TGTGCCAGCAGCGAGACCCTAACAGGGGGGAGAGAGACCCAGTACTTC. Full variable domain (remainder filled in from reference TRBV9 and TRBJ2-5): DSGVTQTPKHLITATGQRVTLRCSPRSGDLSVYWYQQSLDQGLQFLIQYYNGEERAKGNILERFSAQQFPDLHSELNLSSLELGDSALYFCASSETLTGGRETQYFGPGTRLLVL.

This clone was detected only a few times. The chain joins TRBV5-4 to TRBJ2-3; D is possibly TRBD2 (6 bases). Germline V gives CDR1 SGHNT, CDR2 YYREEE (reference sequence). The CDR3 is made up of 14 amino acids. V lost 2 bases to trimming and J lost 5 bases, with 12 bases between them. CDR3 DNA sequence: TGTGCCAGCAGCTTCGCTAGCGAGAAAGATACGCAGTATTTT. This gives the protein CASSFASEKDTQYF.

The V gene is TRBV4-1, the J gene TRBJ2-2; 8 positions match TRBD1. The V segment lost 4 bases and the J segment 0 bases; nucleotides outside the gene matches: 4. This CDR3 has 16 amino acids. The germline CDR1 and CDR2 sequences are MGHRA and YSYEKL. CDR3 in DNA: TGCGCCAGCAGCCTCGGACAGGGAGCGAACACCGGGGAGCTGTTTTTT. The encoded protein is CASSLGQGANTGELFF.

This chain joins TRBV27 and TRBJ2-1, with 14 bases identical to TRBD2. There are 14 residues in the CDR3. Per germline, CDR1 MNHEY and CDR2 SMNVEV (reference sequence). The CDR3 DNA is TGTGCGTCGAAGGGACTAGCGGGAGAATATGAGCAGTTCTTC. Its protein product is CASKGLAGEYEQFF.

The chain links TRBV7-7 to TRBJ2-1, with TRBD2 matching over 14 bases. J gave up 3 bases and V 4 bases, and 2 bases lay outside the gene matches. The CDR3 totals 16 residues. The germline V gene encodes CDR1 SSHAT and CDR2 FNYEAQ (reference sequence). This chain's CDR3 is CASSYGTSGGYNEQFF. In DNA, the CDR3 is TGTGCCAGCAGCTACGGGACTAGCGGGGGCTACAATGAGCAGTTCTTC.

As concerns this clone: A junction end diverges from the germline sequence, so it may reflect a read error. The chain carries TRBV7-9 and TRBJ1-1; D remains unclear. Looked up from germline, CDR1 is SEHNR and CDR2 is FQNEAQ (reference sequence). The CDR3 has 15 amino acids. The CDR3 loop is CSSSLGGPLGTEAFF. Written as DNA, the CDR3 is TGTTCCAGCAGCTTAGGAGGTCCCCTGGGTACTGAAGCTTTCTTT.

The V and J genes are TRBV30 and TRBJ1-5; 7 bases agree with TRBD1. Germline assignment: CDR1 GTSNPN and CDR2 SVGIG (reference sequence). With V trimmed by 2 bases and J by 3 bases, 4 bases remained unmatched. CDR3 length equals 14 residues. CDR3 bases: TGTGCCTGGAGTCCTGGGACAGTCAATCAGCCCCAGCATTTT. It specifies CAWSPGTVNQPQHF.

This chain links TRBV30 with TRBJ2-1, with TRBD1 identical over 9 bases. Germline V lookup: CDR1 GTSNPN, CDR2 SVGIG (reference sequence). After removal of 2 bases from V and 6 bases from J, the junction contained 5 bases not matched to a gene. The CDR3 contains 14 residues. The CDR3 is CAWSRGQGGNEQFF. The CDR3 nucleotides are TGTGCCTGGAGTCGGGGACAGGGAGGCAATGAGCAGTTCTTC.

This chain connects TRBV6-5 to TRBJ1-2; D possibly corresponds to TRBD1 (6 bases). The V gene's germline CDR1 is MNHEY and CDR2 SVGAGI. The CDR3 length is 16 residues. Trimming took 0 bases from V and 6 from J, leaving 17 bases between them. DNA of the CDR3: TGTGCCAGCAGTTACTCCGGACGGGGGGCACTAAATGGCTACACCTTC. Amino acid sequence: CASSYSGRGALNGYTF.

This chain connects TRBV29-1 to TRBJ1-4, with TRBD1 identical over 8 bases. CDR1 and CDR2 (germline): SQVTM, ANQGSEA. V was clipped by 6 bases and J by 8 bases; unmatched bases: 20. The CDR3 consists of 17 residues. CDR3 loop: CSVGWTGPGLKAEKLFF. The CDR3 region has the DNA TGCAGCGTGGGCTGGACAGGGCCGGGCCTTAAAGCGGAAAAACTGTTTTTT.

This chain uses TRBV7-9 with TRBJ2-5; the D gene is possibly TRBD2 (6 bases). V dropped 4 bases and J dropped 4 bases, with 13 bases sitting between them. CDR3 length: 14 residues. Germline values: CDR1 SEHNR, CDR2 FQNEAQ (reference sequence). The CDR3 DNA sequence: TGTGCCAGCAGCTGGGGACTCCTCCGAGAGACCCAGTACTTC. Translation gives CASSWGLLRETQYF.

The V call is TRBV7-6, the J call TRBJ2-1; TRBD2 matches 9 bases. V lost 8 bases and J lost 5; bases outside the gene matches: 22. The CDR3 contains 19 residues. Germline V lookup: CDR1 SGHVS, CDR2 FNYEAQ. Here the CDR3 DNA reads TGTGCCAGCGGGCTTGGGGGGCTGGCGCGGGAGGGCCCGGACAATGAGCAGTTCTTC. This sequence encodes CASGLGGLAREGPDNEQFF. Full variable domain (missing parts from reference TRBV7-6 and TRBJ2-1): GAGVSQSPRYKVTKRGQDVALRCDPISGHVSLYWYRQALGQGPEFLTYFNYEAQQDKSGLPNDRFSAERPEGSISTLTIQRTEQRDSAMYRCASGLGGLAREGPDNEQFFGPGTRLTVL.

The chain has TRBV25-1 and TRBJ2-5; a possible D gene is TRBD1 (5 bases). The length of the CDR3 is 17 residues. The germline V gene has CDR1 MGHDK and CDR2 SYGVNS. Trimming cost V 2 bases and J 1 base, with 17 bases left between them. The CDR3 reads CASSEQGEPARQETQYF. In DNA, the CDR3 is TGTGCCAGCAGTGAACAGGGTGAACCAGCGCGCCAAGAGACCCAGTACTTC.

The rearrangement links TRBV6-1 to TRBJ2-1, with D tentatively TRBD1 (6 bases). Trimming took 7 bases from V and 4 from J, leaving 8 bases between them. The CDR3 is 12 amino acids. Germline V gene lookup returns CDR1 MNHNS and CDR2 SASEGT. The CDR3 DNA is TGTGCCAGCAACCAGGGGTACAATGAGCAGTTCTTC. Its translation: CASNQGYNEQFF.

This chain uses TRBV27 with TRBJ2-1; perhaps TRBD1 as D (6 bases). Trimming removed 7 bases at V and 6 bases at J, with 19 bases between. The germline V gene has CDR1 MNHEY and CDR2 SMNVEV (reference sequence). The CDR3 is 15 residues long. The CDR3 region has the DNA TGTGCCAGCAATACACAGGGTTCCGGCTCCAATGAGCAGTTCTTC. The encoded protein is CASNTQGSGSNEQFF.

V and J are TRBV27 and TRBJ2-2; 9 bases match TRBD1. V lost 10 bases and J lost 6; bases outside the gene matches: 9. The CDR3 has 14 residues. Per the germline V gene, CDR1 is MNHEY and CDR2 is SMNVEV (reference sequence). The CDR3 DNA is TGTGCCACCCAGAGGACAGGGGAGGCCGGGGAGCTGTTTTTT. Amino acid sequence: CATQRTGEAGELFF.

This sequence joins TRBV4-3 and TRBJ1-5, with D possibly matching TRBD1 (6 bases). Germline assignment: CDR1 LGHNA and CDR2 YSLEER. The CDR3 consists of 17 residues. Trimming pared 3 bases from V and 4 bases from J, leaving 19 bases between. CDR3 protein: CASSHLYRGGGNQPQHF. CDR3 bases: TGCGCCAGCAGCCACCTTTATAGGGGGGGCGGGAATCAGCCCCAGCATTTT.

The CDR3: CASSFTPGQATYEQYF. The CDR3 nucleotides are TGTGCCAGCAGTTTTACACCGGGACAGGCTACCTACGAGCAGTACTTC. The V call is TRBV28, the J call TRBJ2-5, with 8 bases that match TRBD1. The J call is in doubt because the DNA end fits TRBJ2-7 better. CDR3 size: 16 residues. The germline V gene has CDR1 MDHEN and CDR2 SYDVKM.

The chain carries TRBV2 and TRBJ1-2; 7 bases fit TRBD1. Trimming took 5 bases from V and 8 from J; bases not matched to a gene: 5. CDR1 and CDR2 from the germline V gene are SNHLY and FYNNEI. CDR3 length: 12 residues. The CDR3 region is CASSIDRVGYTF. The DNA of the CDR3 is TGTGCCAGCAGTATAGACAGGGTGGGCTACACCTTC. Looking up the rest from reference TRBV2 and TRBJ1-2 gives the full variable domain: EPEVTQTPSHQVTQMGQEVILRCVPISNHLYFYWYRQILGQKVEFLVSFYNNEISEKSEIFDDQFSVERPDGSNFTLKIRSTKLEDSAMYFCASSIDRVGYTFGSGTRLTVV.

The V and J genes are TRBV7-6 and TRBJ1-5; D remains ambiguous. The CDR3 runs to 18 residues. Per germline, CDR1 SGHVS and CDR2 FNYEAQ. V dropped 1 base and J dropped 0 bases, with 16 bases sitting between them. DNA for the CDR3: TGTGCCAGCAGCTTAGAGCCAGACTCGCTGTATAGCAATCAGCCCCAGCATTTT. Encoded protein: CASSLEPDSLYSNQPQHF. Drawing the rest from reference TRBV7-6 and TRBJ1-5, the complete variable domain is GAGVSQSPRYKVTKRGQDVALRCDPISGHVSLYWYRQALGQGPEFLTYFNYEAQQDKSGLPNDRFSAERPEGSISTLTIQRTEQRDSAMYRCASSLEPDSLYSNQPQHFGDGTRLSIL.